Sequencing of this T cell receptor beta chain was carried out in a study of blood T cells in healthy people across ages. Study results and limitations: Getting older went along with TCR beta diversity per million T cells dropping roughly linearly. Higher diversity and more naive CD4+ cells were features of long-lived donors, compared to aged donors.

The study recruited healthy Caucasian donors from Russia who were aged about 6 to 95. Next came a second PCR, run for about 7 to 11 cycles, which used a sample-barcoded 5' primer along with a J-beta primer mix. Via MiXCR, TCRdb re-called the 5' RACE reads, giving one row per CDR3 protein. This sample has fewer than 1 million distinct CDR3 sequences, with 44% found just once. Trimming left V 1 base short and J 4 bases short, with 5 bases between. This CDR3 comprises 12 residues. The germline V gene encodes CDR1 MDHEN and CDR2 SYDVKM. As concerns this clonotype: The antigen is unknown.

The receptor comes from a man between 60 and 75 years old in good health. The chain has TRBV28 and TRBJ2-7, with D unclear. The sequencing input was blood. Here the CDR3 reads CASSLLEYEQYF. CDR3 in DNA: TGTGCCAGCAGTTTATTGGAATACGAGCAGTACTTC. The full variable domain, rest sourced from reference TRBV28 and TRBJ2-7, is DVKVTQSSRYLVKRTGEKVFLECVQDMDHENMFWYRQDPGLGLRLIYFSYDVKMKEKGDIPEGYSVSREKKERFSLILESASTNQTSMYLCASSLLEYEQYFGPGTRLTVT.